The 24 T cell receptor beta chains reported below all come from one sample, sequenced in a study of cytomegalovirus exposure and HLA in healthy donors. Produced via immunoSEQ multiplex PCR; TCRdb's table is partial and in-frame only. The profile covers some 210,000 clones, with around four fifths appearing a single time and about 6% taken by the ten largest. The sample was PBMCs. Receptors were obtained from a woman between 18 and 29 years old in good health and CMV-seronegative.

The CDR3 here is CASGPDSNTQYF. DNA of the CDR3: TGTGCCAGCGGGCCGGACTCGAATACGCAGTATTTT. The rearrangement joins TRBV25-1 to TRBJ2-3; D may be TRBD2 (5 bases). The V gene lost 8 bases and the J gene lost 7 bases, with 13 bases spanning the gap. The CDR3 runs to 12 residues. The germline CDR1 and CDR2 sequences are MGHDK and SYGVNS.

In DNA, the CDR3 is TGTGCCAGCAGTGACATTCCGGGACAGGGCTATGGCTACACCTTC. Amino acids: CASSDIPGQGYGYTF. The rearrangement joins TRBV6-1 to TRBJ1-2; 9 bases match TRBD1. Per the germline V gene, CDR1 is MNHNS and CDR2 is SASEGT. The J segment lost 4 bases and the V segment lost 3 bases, leaving 6 bases of the junction unmatched. CDR3 length equals 15 residues.

The rearrangement uses TRBV11-2 and TRBJ2-1; TRBD2 matches 9 bases. CDR3 length equals 14 residues. Trimming at V came to 8 bases and at J to 7 bases, leaving 9 bases not matched to a gene. Germline V gives CDR1 SGHAT, CDR2 FQNNGV. The CDR3, as DNA: TGTGCCAGCGCCACGACTAGCGGACAGAATGAGCAGTTCTTC. Protein sequence: CASATTSGQNEQFF. Looking up the rest from reference TRBV11-2 and TRBJ2-1 gives the full variable domain: EAGVAQSPRYKIIEKRQSVAFWCNPISGHATLYWYQQILGQGPKLLIQFQNNGVVDDSQLPKDRFSAERLKGVDSTLKIQPAKLEDSAVYLCASATTSGQNEQFFGPGTRLTVL.

V gene TRBV29-1 combines with J gene TRBJ2-5; a possible D gene is TRBD1 (6 bases). V was cut by 1 base and J by 2 bases, with 20 bases left in between. CDR3 length equals 17 residues. The germline V gene has CDR1 SQVTM and CDR2 ANQGSEA. The DNA for the CDR3 is TGCAGCGTTGAAGTCGAGGGGACAATGAGGGGGCAAGAGACCCAGTACTTC. Translating gives CSVEVEGTMRGQETQYF.

This clone was recorded once. The chain has TRBV11-1 and TRBJ2-1; D may be TRBD2 (5 bases). Germline loops: CDR1 SGHAT, CDR2 FQDESV (reference sequence). Trimming stripped 0 bases from V and 6 bases from J, with 18 bases between. The CDR3 is 17 residues long. The CDR3 nucleotides are TGTGCCAGCAGCTTAGCGCACTCAGGACTGTTGGTCAATGAGCAGTTCTTC. It translates to CASSLAHSGLLVNEQFF. Variable domain in full (rest from reference TRBV11-1 and TRBJ2-1): EAEVAQSPRYKITEKSQAVAFWCDPISGHATLYWYRQILGQGPELLVQFQDESVVDDSQLPKDRFSAERLKGVDSTLKIQPAELGDSAMYLCASSLAHSGLLVNEQFFGPGTRLTVL.

The chain couples TRBV29-1 to TRBJ1-1, with 11 positions matching TRBD1. V was pared by 6 bases and J by 3 bases, with 6 bases of the junction left unmatched. CDR1 SQVTM and CDR2 ANQGSEA come from the germline V gene. The CDR3 has 14 residues. The CDR3 protein is CSVPSGQGDTEAFF. CDR3 DNA sequence: TGCAGCGTCCCCTCGGGACAGGGGGACACTGAAGCTTTCTTT.

This clone was detected only a few times. Written as DNA, the CDR3 is TGTGCCAGCAGTTACCCCGCAGGGAGGAGCACTGAAGCTTTCTTT. This translates into CASSYPAGRSTEAFF. The V gene is TRBV6-6, the J gene TRBJ1-1, with D possibly matching TRBD1 (5 bases). Germline V gene lookup returns CDR1 MNHNY and CDR2 SVGAGI (reference sequence). The CDR3 is 15 residues long. V gave up 2 bases and J gave up 4 bases, with 14 bases separating them.

The V call is TRBV29-1, the J call TRBJ2-3, with 8 nucleotides matching TRBD2. Germline assignment: CDR1 SQVTM and CDR2 ANQGSEA. V was pared by 6 bases and J by 1 base, with 9 bases of the junction left unmatched. The CDR3 consists of 15 residues. DNA of the CDR3: TGCAGCGTAACCTTAGCGGGACACCGCACAGATACGCAGTATTTT. Encoded protein: CSVTLAGHRTDTQYF.

This chain connects TRBV6-4 to TRBJ1-1; unclear D gene. Trimming shortened V by 7 bases and J by 1 base, and 13 bases separated the two germline ends. Germline values: CDR1 MRHNA, CDR2 SNTAGT. The CDR3 runs to 14 residues. Here the CDR3 DNA reads TGTGCCAGCACTATGTCCCCGGGGAACACTGAAGCTTTCTTT. Its protein is CASTMSPGNTEAFF.

This clone has a single count. The gene calls are TRBV11-1 and TRBJ2-7, with 8 bases lining up with TRBD2. Per germline, CDR1 SGHAT and CDR2 FQDESV (reference sequence). The CDR3 consists of 14 residues. With 8 bases clipped from V and 2 bases from J, the junction kept 8 bases outside the gene matches. The CDR3 DNA reads TGTGCCAGCTCTCTGGGACTAGGTCCCTACGAGCAGTACTTC. Translating gives CASSLGLGPYEQYF.

J is TRBJ2-3 and V is TRBV5-1; 8 bases line up with TRBD2. Germline values: CDR1 SGHRS, CDR2 YFSETQ. The CDR3 is 19 residues long. The trim removed 0 bases at V and 8 bases at J, leaving 20 bases unmatched. CDR3 amino acids: CASSLGSRAAGGRMSTQYF. The CDR3 nucleotides read TGCGCCAGCAGCTTGGGGAGTCGGGCGGCGGGGGGCCGGATGAGTACGCAGTATTTT.

The chain carries TRBV11-2 and TRBJ2-7, with D possibly called TRBD1 or TRBD2 (5 bases each). Trimming shortened V by 4 bases and J by 7 bases, and 14 bases separated the two germline ends. The CDR3 covers 13 residues. CDR1 and CDR2 (germline): SGHAT, FQNNGV. The CDR3 loop reads CASSSPGRQEQYF. For the CDR3, the DNA is TGTGCCAGCAGCTCCCCGGGGCGTCAGGAGCAGTACTTC.

The rearrangement joins TRBV9 to TRBJ2-1, with 8 bases identical to TRBD2. With V trimmed by 0 bases and J by 6 bases, 2 bases remained unmatched. CDR3 length: 14 residues. Germline CDR1 and CDR2: SGDLS and YYNGEE. The CDR3 region is CASSVDGGANEQFF. In nucleotides, the CDR3 is TGTGCCAGCAGCGTAGACGGGGGGGCCAATGAGCAGTTCTTC.

The gene calls are TRBV2 and TRBJ2-3; TRBD2 matches 10 bases. CDR1 SNHLY and CDR2 FYNNEI come from the germline V gene. This CDR3 has 20 residues. V shed 3 bases and J 0 bases; nucleotides not matched to a gene: 15. CDR3 protein: CASSDGGSGLAVTSTDTQYF. CDR3 nucleotides: TGTGCCAGCAGTGACGGCGGGTCAGGACTAGCGGTAACTAGCACAGATACGCAGTATTTT.

This sequence joins TRBV7-6 and TRBJ1-3, with 8 nucleotides matching TRBD1. V lost 1 base and J lost 2; bases outside the gene matches: 1. Looked up from germline, CDR1 is SGHVS and CDR2 is FNYEAQ. CDR3 length: 15 amino acids. The CDR3 DNA sequence: TGTGCCAGCAGCTTAGACAGGGGGACTGGAAACACCATATATTTT. Protein product: CASSLDRGTGNTIYF.

The chain recombines TRBV5-8 with TRBJ1-4; D gene uncertain. V was clipped by 0 bases and J by 10 bases, with 13 bases between them. CDR1 and CDR2 (germline): SGHTS, YDEGEE. This CDR3 spans 14 amino acids. The CDR3 nucleotides are TGTGCCAGCAGCTTGGTTTTTGATAAAGGAAAACTGTTTTTT. Translating gives CASSLVFDKGKLFF.

V is TRBV30 and J is TRBJ2-1, with a possible D match to TRBD2 (6 bases). The germline CDR1 and CDR2 sequences are GTSNPN and SVGIG (reference sequence). Trimming removed 3 bases at V and 7 bases at J, with 16 bases between. This CDR3 region has 14 residues. CDR3 region: CAWSLGGYGNEQFF. CDR3 DNA: TGTGCCTGGAGCCTTGGGGGGTACGGAAATGAGCAGTTCTTC.

V and J are TRBV11-2 and TRBJ2-3; D may be TRBD2 (6 bases). This CDR3 comprises 16 residues. CDR1 is SGHAT and CDR2 is FQNNGV in the germline V gene. V was pared by 5 bases and J by 0 bases, with 15 bases between. The CDR3 spells CASSPSGSGSTDTQYF. As DNA, the CDR3 is TGTGCCAGCAGCCCGTCCGGTAGCGGTAGCACAGATACGCAGTATTTT. The full variable domain, rest sourced from reference TRBV11-2 and TRBJ2-3, is EAGVAQSPRYKIIEKRQSVAFWCNPISGHATLYWYQQILGQGPKLLIQFQNNGVVDDSQLPKDRFSAERLKGVDSTLKIQPAKLEDSAVYLCASSPSGSGSTDTQYFGPGTRLTVL.

The rearrangement uses TRBV7-6 and TRBJ2-7, with 8 bases aligning to TRBD2. CDR1 and CDR2 from the germline V gene are SGHVS and FNYEAQ. The CDR3 contains 14 residues. V trimming: 0 bases; J trimming: 3 bases; junction bases outside the gene matches: 1. Here the CDR3 reads CASSLAGLGYEQYF. As DNA, the CDR3 is TGTGCCAGCAGCTTAGCGGGACTAGGCTACGAGCAGTACTTC.

This rearrangement joins TRBV28 to TRBJ1-2; no firm D call. Germline V gene sequence: CDR1 MDHEN, CDR2 SYDVKM. The CDR3 is 12 residues long. Between the trimmed V and J ends, which lost 5 bases and 5 bases, there was a span of 9 bases. CDR3 loop: CASSPGGYGYTF. CDR3 in DNA: TGTGCCAGCAGTCCTGGAGGGTATGGCTACACCTTC.

Remarks on this clone: At one end, the junction sequence differs from germline, possibly due to a read error. The V call is TRBV7-9, the J call TRBJ1-2; 7 bases line up with TRBD1. Per the germline V gene, CDR1 is SEHNR and CDR2 is FQNEAQ (reference sequence). The CDR3 runs to 13 residues. The DNA for the CDR3 is TGTGCCAGCAGCTGGGTGATGACAGGGCCGGAATCTTTC. Translated, it gives CASSWVMTGPESF. The full variable domain, with the rest looked up from reference TRBV7-9 and TRBJ1-2, is DTGVSQNPRHKITKRGQNVTFRCDPISEHNRLYWYRQTLGQGPEFLTYFQNEAQLEKSRLLSDRFSAERPKGSFSTLEIQRTEQGDSAMYLCASSWVMTGPESFGSGTRLTVV.

V usage is TRBV9 and J usage is TRBJ2-7; TRBD1 matches 10 bases. Trimming at V came to 4 bases and at J to 1 base, leaving 8 bases not matched to a gene. Germline V gives CDR1 SGDLS, CDR2 YYNGEE. There are 16 residues in the CDR3. The CDR3 DNA reads TGTGCCAGCAGCCCGGGGGGGGACAGGGGATCCTACGAGCAGTACTTC. Amino acids: CASSPGGDRGSYEQYF.

The V gene is TRBV7-9, the J gene TRBJ2-2, with TRBD2 matching 7 bases. The germline CDR1 and CDR2 sequences are SEHNR and FQNEAQ (reference sequence). Unmatched junction bases numbered 10, after V lost 5 bases and J lost 10 bases. This CDR3 is built from 14 residues. CDR3 nucleotides: TGTGCCAGCAGCGGTGCGGCGGGAGCGGAGGAGCTGTTTTTT. Residues: CASSGAAGAEELFF.

The J gene is TRBJ1-4, the V gene TRBV2; a weak D match, TRBD1 (5 bases). The CDR3 totals 14 residues. The ends were cut back, 4 bases at V and 6 bases at J, with 12 bases in the middle. Germline V lookup: CDR1 SNHLY, CDR2 FYNNEI. CDR3 bases: TGTGCCAGCAGTGGGGGACGGCGGGATGAAAAACTGTTTTTT. Its translation: CASSGGRRDEKLFF.